Here is one TCR beta chain with its context. Random hexamers primed reverse transcription of 0.5 to 1 ug RNA. Multiplex PCR with immunoSEQ amplified the TCR beta CDR3 across 54 Vbeta and 13 Jbeta. TCRdb called the immunoSEQ multiplex PCR reads again in MiXCR, with one record for every CDR3 protein. This table has some 400,000 distinct CDR3 sequences, about 85% appearing once. Between the trimmed V and J ends, which lost 6 bases and 5 bases, there was a span of 11 bases. The CDR3 covers 12 residues. The data stem from a study of CD8 T cells in Susac syndrome. The multiple sclerosis controls were treatment-naive patients, and their relapsing-remitting disease was stable or active. TEMRA cells were FACS-enriched, with CD8+ and CD4+ T cells isolated negatively.

The chain carries TRBV12-3 or TRBV12-4 and TRBJ2-7; D gene ambiguous. The receptor was isolated from a human donor with multiple sclerosis. Source material: CD8+ T cells from PBMCs. CDR3 sequence (DNA): TGTGCCAGCAGCCCCGAGGCGGACGAGCAGTACTTC. Translating gives CASSPEADEQYF.